This T cell receptor (beta chain) is drawn from a study of blood T cell repertoires in COVID-19. Turning to the study itself: Whether acute or convalescent, the COVID-19 samples came from the United States, Italy and Spain. PBMCs, B-cell-depleted T cells, or T cells were the source of the cDNA or gDNA that made up the material.

In the original workflow: Reference gene primer amplification gave nucleated cell count estimates. Assay: immunoSEQ multiplex PCR; the TCRdb copy retains only in-frame clones and omits some. D and trimming were read from the DNA, whereas the V and J calls and clone size are those reported in that table. Here the sample spans hundreds of thousands of clones, around 84% being singletons. The CDR3 totals 16 residues. Germline lookup yields CDR1 SGHRS and CDR2 YFSETQ. J gave up 0 bases and V 4 bases, and 5 bases lay outside the gene matches. The sample holds a few counts of this clone. V and J are TRBV5-1 and TRBJ2-2, with 8 bases fitting TRBD1. This receptor was obtained from a man aged 35-49 years who had recovered from COVID-19. The sequenced material came from PBMCs or T cells enriched from blood (not recorded which). The CDR3, as DNA: TGCGCCAGCAGCCCGGGACAGGCGGCGAACACCGGGGAGCTGTTTTTT. This translates into CASSPGQAANTGELFF.